Below, 17 T cell receptor beta chains from the same sample are listed, as sequenced in a study of blood T cell repertoires in COVID-19. Measured with immunoSEQ multiplex PCR; TCRdb has only the in-frame clones, and not every one. Of about 320,000 clones in the sample, 86% were seen once. Specimen: peripheral blood. Every receptor here comes from a woman aged 50 to 60 with acute or convalescent COVID-19.

The rearrangement uses TRBV28 and TRBJ2-7; D may be TRBD1 (5 bases). Germline CDR1 MDHEN, CDR2 SYDVKM. Trimming pared 5 bases from V and 7 bases from J, leaving 18 bases between. The CDR3 contains 14 residues. The CDR3 DNA is TGTGCCAGCAGTGTGACAGATTCACTACGTGAGCAGTACTTC. It yields the protein CASSVTDSLREQYF.

The CDR3 DNA follows: TGTGCCAGCTCATCCCGGGGGAATGAAAAACTGTTTTTT. The encoded protein is CASSSRGNEKLFF. V usage is TRBV18 and J usage is TRBJ1-4; D is perhaps TRBD1 (5 bases). The V end was cut by 5 bases, the J end by 5 bases, with 9 bases between. The germline V gene has CDR1 KGHSH and CDR2 LQKENI. The length of the CDR3 is 13 residues.

V usage is TRBV9 and J usage is TRBJ2-7, with a weak D call TRBD2 (6 bases). The CDR3 has 15 amino acids. The germline gives CDR1 SGDLS, CDR2 YYNGEE. Trimming stripped 0 bases from V and 5 bases from J, with 15 bases between. CDR3 residues: CASSVDHTLADEQYF. DNA of the CDR3: TGTGCCAGCAGCGTAGACCACACACTAGCAGACGAGCAGTACTTC.

This chain joins TRBV6-5 and TRBJ2-7; TRBD2 aligns across 7 bases. CDR1 and CDR2 from the germline V gene are MNHEY and SVGAGI. Trimming cost V 6 bases and J 4 bases; bases outside gene matches: 12. The length of the CDR3 is 15 residues. CDR3 sequence: CASSITPGGPYEQYF. In DNA form, the CDR3 reads TGTGCCAGCAGCATAACCCCGGGGGGACCTTACGAGCAGTACTTC.

The chain has TRBV28 and TRBJ1-1, with TRBD1 matching 8 bases. The CDR3 runs to 14 residues. Germline V lookup: CDR1 MDHEN, CDR2 SYDVKM. The V segment lost 6 bases and the J segment 2 bases; nucleotides outside the gene matches: 5. The DNA of the CDR3 is TGTGCCAGCAGCAGGGACAGGCTTAACACTGAAGCTTTCTTT. Its translation is CASSRDRLNTEAFF.

The V and J genes are TRBV9 and TRBJ2-3, with 9 bases matching TRBD2. Germline V gene lookup returns CDR1 SGDLS and CDR2 YYNGEE. There are 15 residues in the CDR3. After removal of 4 bases from V and 0 bases from J, the junction contained 3 bases not matched to a gene. For the CDR3, the DNA is TGTGCCAGCAGCCATGGACTAGCGAGCACAGATACGCAGTATTTT. It specifies CASSHGLASTDTQYF.

The CDR3 region is CASSLVAVYGYTF. The CDR3 nucleotides read TGTGCCAGCAGTTTAGTGGCGGTCTATGGCTACACCTTC. The V and J genes are TRBV28 and TRBJ1-2; no definite D call. Trimming shortened V by 2 bases and J by 4 bases, and 8 bases separated the two germline ends. This CDR3 has 13 amino acids. CDR1 is MDHEN, CDR2 SYDVKM, per germline.

This sequence joins TRBV27 and TRBJ1-5, with D possibly matching TRBD1 (5 bases). The CDR3 runs 15 residues. With 6 bases removed from V and 0 bases from J, the gap between germline ends came to 12 bases. The germline V gene has CDR1 MNHEY and CDR2 SMNVEV (reference sequence). CDR3 protein: CASSLDSGSNQPQHF. As DNA, the CDR3 is TGTGCCAGCAGCCTCGACAGTGGTAGCAATCAGCCCCAGCATTTT.

The CDR3 here is CASSSNRDRGGGYTF. Here the CDR3 DNA reads TGTGCCAGCAGCTCCAACCGGGACAGGGGCGGGGGCTACACCTTC. The genes are TRBV7-3 and TRBJ1-2; 10 nucleotides match TRBD1. Germline values: CDR1 SGHTA, CDR2 FQGTGA. Trimming cost V 4 bases and J 8 bases; bases outside gene matches: 10. The CDR3 is 15 amino acids.

CDR3 DNA: TGCGCCAGCAGCTTGGGGGCTTTCACGCAAGAGACCCAGTACTTC. Protein product: CASSLGAFTQETQYF. This chain joins TRBV5-1 and TRBJ2-5; D is undetermined. CDR3 size: 15 residues. Germline V gives CDR1 SGHRS, CDR2 YFSETQ. V dropped 0 bases and J dropped 2 bases, with 11 bases sitting between them.

The rearrangement uses TRBV28 and TRBJ1-1; the D gene is possibly TRBD1 (5 bases). Per germline, CDR1 MDHEN and CDR2 SYDVKM. The CDR3 has 14 residues. V gave up 5 bases and J gave up 1 base, with 11 bases separating them. CDR3 sequence: CASSIGGGNTEAFF. The CDR3 nucleotides are TGTGCCAGCAGTATCGGGGGGGGGAACACTGAAGCTTTCTTT. The variable domain in full, completed from reference TRBV28 and TRBJ1-1, reads DVKVTQSSRYLVKRTGEKVFLECVQDMDHENMFWYRQDPGLGLRLIYFSYDVKMKEKGDIPEGYSVSREKKERFSLILESASTNQTSMYLCASSIGGGNTEAFFGQGTRLTVV.

The V gene is TRBV18, the J gene TRBJ1-4; D remains unclear. CDR3 size: 20 residues. Germline V CDR1 and CDR2: KGHSH, LQKENI. V was cut by 3 bases and J by 0 bases, with 23 bases left in between. CDR3 in amino acids: CASSPTPRTTASATNEKLFF. For the CDR3, the DNA is TGTGCCAGCTCACCCACCCCCCGAACGACGGCCAGCGCAACTAATGAAAAACTGTTTTTT.

This sequence joins TRBV28 and TRBJ2-1, with a weak D call TRBD1 (7 bases). In germline, CDR1 is MDHEN, CDR2 SYDVKM. V gave up 2 bases and J gave up 3 bases, with 11 bases separating them. This CDR3 region has 15 residues. CDR3 sequence reads: CASSLAGGGYNEQFF. The CDR3 region has the DNA TGTGCCAGCAGTTTAGCAGGGGGAGGCTACAATGAGCAGTTCTTC. The whole variable domain, filled in from reference TRBV28 and TRBJ2-1, reads DVKVTQSSRYLVKRTGEKVFLECVQDMDHENMFWYRQDPGLGLRLIYFSYDVKMKEKGDIPEGYSVSREKKERFSLILESASTNQTSMYLCASSLAGGGYNEQFFGPGTRLTVL.

The CDR3 DNA is TGTGCCAGCAGTTTAATGCGTCAGGACAGGGACGGATATAGCAATCAGCCCCAGCATTTT. This translates into CASSLMRQDRDGYSNQPQHF. The chain is built from TRBV27 and TRBJ1-5; 8 nucleotides match TRBD1. J was trimmed by 0 bases and V by 2 bases; bases with no gene match: 15. Germline V lookup: CDR1 MNHEY, CDR2 SMNVEV (reference sequence). This CDR3 region has 20 residues.

The V and J genes are TRBV28 and TRBJ2-7, with D tentatively TRBD1 (5 bases). V gave up 3 bases and J gave up 1 base, with 22 bases separating them. The CDR3 has 18 residues. Per the germline V gene, CDR1 is MDHEN and CDR2 is SYDVKM. The CDR3 protein is CASSFAGFGPGPSYEQYF. In nucleotides, the CDR3 is TGTGCCAGCAGTTTTGCAGGGTTTGGGCCAGGACCTTCCTACGAGCAGTACTTC. The variable domain in full, completed from reference TRBV28 and TRBJ2-7, reads DVKVTQSSRYLVKRTGEKVFLECVQDMDHENMFWYRQDPGLGLRLIYFSYDVKMKEKGDIPEGYSVSREKKERFSLILESASTNQTSMYLCASSFAGFGPGPSYEQYFGPGTRLTVT.

V usage is TRBV11-2 and J usage is TRBJ1-1; D gene unclear. V lost 4 bases and J 1 base, leaving 4 bases between the germline ends. This CDR3 is 12 amino acids long. Germline assignment: CDR1 SGHAT and CDR2 FQNNGV. The CDR3 bases are TGTGCCAGCAGCTATCAGAACACTGAAGCTTTCTTT. Protein sequence: CASSYQNTEAFF.

This clone was seen only once. The chain has TRBV27 and TRBJ1-2; 11 nucleotides agree with TRBD1. The CDR3 covers 15 residues. Germline CDR1 is MNHEY and CDR2 is SMNVEV (reference sequence). V dropped 6 bases and J dropped 2; count of bases not matched to a gene: 5. The CDR3 here is CASSLGTGGNYGYTF. CDR3 bases: TGTGCCAGCAGCCTCGGGACAGGGGGGAACTATGGCTACACCTTC.